The following is a TCR beta chain sequence with its context. Its target is not known. The data were taken from a study of T cell repertoires in cytomegalovirus infection. As for the study in general: Indicated by public TCR beta signatures were CMV infection and matching HLA type.

MiXCR, run by TCRdb on the reads, gives a single entry per CDR3 protein. The data show a few hundred thousand distinct CDR3 sequences, about 33% seen once. Points from the study as a whole: HLA-C-restricted CMV-specific TCR beta clonotypes prevailed in the ex vivo response.

Germline V gene sequence: CDR1 MNHEY, CDR2 SMNVEV (reference sequence). The length of the CDR3 is 16 residues. Trimming at V came to 4 bases and at J to 2 bases, leaving 7 bases not matched to a gene. This material consisted of cultured PBMCs, taken from culture after CMV antigen stimulation. The sequence derives from a human donor in good health (CMV status not recorded). Some clones in this sample may be carry-over from other donors' samples. The chain carries TRBV27 and TRBJ2-3; 9 bases match TRBD2. CDR3 sequence: CASSSLAGAVTDTQYF. DNA of the CDR3: TGTGCCAGCAGTTCCTTAGCGGGAGCCGTCACAGATACGCAGTATTTT.